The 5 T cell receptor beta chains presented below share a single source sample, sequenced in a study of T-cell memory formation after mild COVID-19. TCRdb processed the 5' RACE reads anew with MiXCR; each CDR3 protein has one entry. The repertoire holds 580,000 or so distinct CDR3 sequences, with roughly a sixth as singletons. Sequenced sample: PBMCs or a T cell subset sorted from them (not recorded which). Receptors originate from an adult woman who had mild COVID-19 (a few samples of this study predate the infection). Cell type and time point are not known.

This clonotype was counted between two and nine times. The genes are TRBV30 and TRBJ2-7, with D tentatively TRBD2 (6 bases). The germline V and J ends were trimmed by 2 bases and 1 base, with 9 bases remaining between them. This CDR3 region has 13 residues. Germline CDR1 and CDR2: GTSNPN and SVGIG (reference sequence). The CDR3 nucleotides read TGTGCCTGGAGTCCGGGGGTTTCCTACGAGCAGTACTTC. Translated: CAWSPGVSYEQYF. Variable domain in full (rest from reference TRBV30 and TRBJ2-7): SQTIHQWPATLVQPVGSPLSLECTVEGTSNPNLYWYRQAAGRGLQLLFYSVGIGQISSEVPQNLSASRPQDRQFILSSKKLLLSDSGFYLCAWSPGVSYEQYFGPGTRLTVT.

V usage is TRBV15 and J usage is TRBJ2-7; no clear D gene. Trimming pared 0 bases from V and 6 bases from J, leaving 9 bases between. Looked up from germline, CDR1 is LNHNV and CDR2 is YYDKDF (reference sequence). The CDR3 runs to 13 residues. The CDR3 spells CATSREPAAEQYF. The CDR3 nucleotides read TGTGCCACCAGCAGAGAGCCCGCTGCCGAGCAGTACTTC.

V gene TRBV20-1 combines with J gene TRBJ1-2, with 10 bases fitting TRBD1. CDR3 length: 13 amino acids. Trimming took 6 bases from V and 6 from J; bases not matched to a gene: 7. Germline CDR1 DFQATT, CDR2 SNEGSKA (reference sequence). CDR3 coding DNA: TGCAGTGCCGAGAAAGGGACAGGGGATGGCTACACCTTC. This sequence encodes CSAEKGTGDGYTF.

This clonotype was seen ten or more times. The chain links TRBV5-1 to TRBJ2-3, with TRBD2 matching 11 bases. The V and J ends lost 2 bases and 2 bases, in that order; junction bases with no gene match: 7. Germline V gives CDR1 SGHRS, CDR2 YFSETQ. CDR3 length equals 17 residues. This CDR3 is CASSFSTSGGATDTQYF. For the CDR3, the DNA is TGCGCCAGCAGCTTTTCTACTAGCGGGGGCGCCACAGATACGCAGTATTTT. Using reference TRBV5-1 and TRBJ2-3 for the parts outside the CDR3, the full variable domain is KAGVTQTPRYLIKTRGQQVTLSCSPISGHRSVSWYQQTPGQGLQFLFEYFSETQRNKGNFPGRFSGRQFSNSRSEMNVSTLELGDSALYLCASSFSTSGGATDTQYFGPGTRLTVL.

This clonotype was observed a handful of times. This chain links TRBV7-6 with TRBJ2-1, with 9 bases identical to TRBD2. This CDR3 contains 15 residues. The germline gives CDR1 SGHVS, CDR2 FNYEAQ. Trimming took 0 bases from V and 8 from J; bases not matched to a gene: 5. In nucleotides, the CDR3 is TGTGCCAGCAGCTTAGCATTAGCGGGAGCCCATGAGCAGTTCTTC. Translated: CASSLALAGAHEQFF.